The entry that follows covers one TCR beta chain sequence. Its antigen is still unknown. This sample is drawn from a study of chemoradiotherapy in HPV16-positive cancers. Data came from immunoSEQ multiplex PCR; TCRdb stores just in-frame clones and leaves some out. The table lists approximately 28,000 clones, approximately 90% of them singletons, with less than 25% in the top ten. General study points: Candidate HPV-specific clones and E7-related TCR motifs grew in tumor during treatment.

V was pared by 4 bases and J by 5 bases, with 14 bases between. The CDR3 spans 15 residues. Germline lookup yields CDR1 MGHRA and CDR2 YSYEKL. The sample here was blood, taken from a patient who underwent chemoradiotherapy. The chain links TRBV4-1 to TRBJ2-2; maybe TRBD2 (6 bases). The source of this sequence is a human donor with HPV-associated anogenital cancer. The DNA of the CDR3 is TGCGCCAGCAGCCGGGGCACTGGAGGGACCGGGGAGCTGTTTTTT. Protein product: CASSRGTGGTGELFF.